The present TCR beta chain was sequenced within a study of human T cells and chemical hapten exposure. Germline V gene data show CDR1 as SQVTM and CDR2 as ANQGSEA. Trimming stripped 4 bases from V and 1 base from J, with 10 bases between. This CDR3 contains 13 residues. Many counts were recorded for this clonotype. The sample's time point: patch test 1, 2 weeks after DPC sensitization. The treatment is: therapeutic diphenylcyclopropenone sensitization with weekly scalp DPC. RNA extraction used unfractionated whole blood as the source of total RNA. The study used a library that attached unique molecular identifiers to individual cDNA molecules. TCRdb re-derived calls from the RACE reads in MiXCR, one entry per CDR3 protein. This table has fewer than 200,000 distinct CDR3 sequences, under 25% appearing once.

The material sequenced was whole blood, taken in connection with sensitization to the hapten diphenylcyclopropenone (DPC). The J gene is TRBJ1-1, the V gene TRBV29-1; D call uncertain. The clonotype comes from a woman aged 45 to 65 with alopecia areata. Some clones in this sample may be carry-over from other donors' samples. The CDR3 reads CSVVRTANTEAFF. The CDR3, as DNA: TGCAGCGTTGTAAGGACGGCGAACACTGAAGCTTTCTTT. Full variable domain (outside the CDR3, taken from reference TRBV29-1 and TRBJ1-1): SAVISQKPSRDICQRGTSLTIQCQVDSQVTMMFWYRQQPGQSLTLIATANQGSEATYESGFVIDKFPISRPNLTFSTLTVSNMSPEDSSIYLCSVVRTANTEAFFGQGTRLTVV.